This is a list of T cell receptor beta chains from one sample in a study of human T cells and chemical hapten exposure. TCRdb re-called the RACE reads through MiXCR, storing one row per CDR3 protein. The table shows more than 100,000 distinct CDR3 sequences, with about 14% occurring only once. The sequencing used whole blood, collected in connection with sensitization to the hapten diphenylcyclopropenone (DPC). All receptors derive from a woman under 30 with alopecia areata. Some clones in this sample may be carry-over from other donors' samples. The CDR3 runs from the conserved cysteine through the conserved F or W. The D gene is left open where the match is weak. Size values are once, few and many counts, or a class for expanded clones, and some rows have none.

V gene	J gene	clone size	D gene	CDR3 DNA	CDR3 protein
TRBV20-1	TRBJ1-2	many	.	TGCAGTGCTCCCCGGGGGGTCGACTATGGCTACACCTTC	CSAPRGVDYGYTF
TRBV7-2	TRBJ2-2	few	.	TGTGCCAGCAGCTTAAATGTGAGGGAGCCGAACACCGGGGAGCTGTTTTTT	CASSLNVREPNTGELFF
TRBV12-3/TRBV12-4	TRBJ2-3	few	TRBD1	TGTGCCAGCAGTAAGGACAGGGAGTTCACAGATACGCAGTATTTT	CASSKDREFTDTQYF
TRBV20-1	TRBJ2-4	few	TRBD1	TGCAGCAGACAGGGGGCAAACATTCAGTACTTC	CSRQGANIQYF
TRBV6-6	TRBJ2-1	few	TRBD2	TGTGCCAGCAGTCCCCCCGCCCGACTAGCGGGGGGCCCTTCGTACAATGAGCAGTTCTTC	CASSPPARLAGGPSYNEQFF
TRBV5-6	TRBJ2-7	few	.	TGTGCCAGCAGTCAGAACCGGCTCCCCCCCTACGAGCAGTACTTC	CASSQNRLPPYEQYF
TRBV9	TRBJ2-5	.	TRBD1	TGTGCCAGCAGCGTAGCTCCCGGGACAGGGGGTGAGACCCAGTACTTC	CASSVAPGTGGETQYF
TRBV20-1	TRBJ2-7	.	TRBD2	TGCAGTGCTCCACTAGCGGGGGACTACGAGCAGTACTTC	CSAPLAGDYEQYF
TRBV5-1	TRBJ2-3	many	.	TGCGCCAGCAGCCCGGCAGGGGGGTGGACAGATACGCAGTATTTT	CASSPAGGWTDTQYF
TRBV7-6	TRBJ2-2	many	TRBD1	TGTGCCAGCAGCCGGACAGGGGCCCGAACCGGGGAGCTGTTTTTT	CASSRTGARTGELFF
TRBV28	TRBJ1-5	many	.	TGTGCCAGCACCATAGGGGGGAGCAATCAGCCCCAGCATTTT	CASTIGGSNQPQHF
TRBV4-3	TRBJ1-1	.	.	TGCGCCAGCAGCCGGGGGATGGACACTGAAGCTTTCTTT	CASSRGMDTEAFF
TRBV20-1	TRBJ2-7	many	TRBD2	TGCAGTGCTAGAGATGGAGCGGGGGCTTCCTACGAGCAGTACTTC	CSARDGAGASYEQYF
TRBV7-2	TRBJ1-1	few	TRBD1	TGTGCCAGCAGCATCTTGACAGGGGGCACTGAAGCTTTCTTT	CASSILTGGTEAFF
TRBV5-8	TRBJ2-1	.	.	TGTGCCAGCAGCTCCGCGACTTATAGCTCCTACAATGAGCAGTTCTTC	CASSSATYSSYNEQFF
TRBV12-3/TRBV12-4	TRBJ1-1	.	.	TGTGCCAGCAGTTTAGGACTGATCACTGAAGCTTTCTTT	CASSLGLITEAFF